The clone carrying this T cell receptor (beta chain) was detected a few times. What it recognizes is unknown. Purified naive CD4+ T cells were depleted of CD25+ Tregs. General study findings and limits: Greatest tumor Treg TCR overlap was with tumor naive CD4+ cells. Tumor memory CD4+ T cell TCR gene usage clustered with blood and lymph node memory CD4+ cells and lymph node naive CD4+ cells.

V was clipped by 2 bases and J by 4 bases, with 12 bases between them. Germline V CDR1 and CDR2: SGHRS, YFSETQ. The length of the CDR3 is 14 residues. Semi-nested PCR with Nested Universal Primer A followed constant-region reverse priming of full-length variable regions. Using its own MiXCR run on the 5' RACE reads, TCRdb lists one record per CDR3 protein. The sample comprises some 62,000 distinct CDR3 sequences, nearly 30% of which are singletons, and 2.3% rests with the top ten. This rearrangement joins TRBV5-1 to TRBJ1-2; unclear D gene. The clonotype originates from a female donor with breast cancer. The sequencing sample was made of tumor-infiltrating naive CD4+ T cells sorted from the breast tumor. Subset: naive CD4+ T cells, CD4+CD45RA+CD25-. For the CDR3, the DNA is TGCGCCAGCAGCTTTCAGACGACGGGCTATGGCTACACCTTC. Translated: CASSFQTTGYGYTF.